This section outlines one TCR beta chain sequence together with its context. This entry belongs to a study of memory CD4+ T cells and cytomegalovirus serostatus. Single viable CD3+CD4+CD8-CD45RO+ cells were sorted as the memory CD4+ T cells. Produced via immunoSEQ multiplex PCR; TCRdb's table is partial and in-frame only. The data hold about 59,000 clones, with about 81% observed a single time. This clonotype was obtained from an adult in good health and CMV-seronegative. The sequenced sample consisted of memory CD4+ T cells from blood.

The DNA for the CDR3 is TGTGCCAGCAGCCCCTCCGCAGCGGGAGAGAGGTCCAAAAACATTCAGTACTTC. This codes for CASSPSAAGERSKNIQYF. The gene calls are TRBV7-9 and TRBJ2-4, with TRBD2 identical over 8 bases. The CDR3 contains 18 residues. Germline V lookup: CDR1 SEHNR, CDR2 FQNEAQ (reference sequence). The junction had 14 bases not matched to a gene; V was cut back by 5 bases and J by 2 bases. Complete variable domain (other parts from reference TRBV7-9 and TRBJ2-4): DTGVSQNPRHKITKRGQNVTFRCDPISEHNRLYWYRQTLGQGPEFLTYFQNEAQLEKSRLLSDRFSAERPKGSFSTLEIQRTEQGDSAMYLCASSPSAAGERSKNIQYFGAGTRLSVL.